This TCR beta chain originates from a study of T-cell reconstitution after alpha-beta-depleted transplantation in children. The TCRbeta library incorporated unique molecular identifiers. MiXCR, applied by TCRdb to the PCR reads, yields one record per CDR3 protein. The repertoire holds about 400,000 distinct CDR3 sequences, with 13% as singletons. Trimming left V 3 bases short and J 2 bases short, with 14 bases between. This CDR3 spans 15 amino acids. Germline V gives CDR1 SGHKS, CDR2 YYEKEE (reference sequence). The gene calls are TRBV5-5 and TRBJ2-5, with D possibly TRBD1 on 6 matching bases. The sequences come from PBMCs, collected from the stem cell graft. The sequence was obtained from a human donor who donated a stem cell graft to a child with Fanconi anemia. In nucleotides, the CDR3 is TGTGCCAGCAGCTCCACTCCCGGACAGCAAGAGACCCAGTACTTC. Its protein product is CASSSTPGQQETQYF.